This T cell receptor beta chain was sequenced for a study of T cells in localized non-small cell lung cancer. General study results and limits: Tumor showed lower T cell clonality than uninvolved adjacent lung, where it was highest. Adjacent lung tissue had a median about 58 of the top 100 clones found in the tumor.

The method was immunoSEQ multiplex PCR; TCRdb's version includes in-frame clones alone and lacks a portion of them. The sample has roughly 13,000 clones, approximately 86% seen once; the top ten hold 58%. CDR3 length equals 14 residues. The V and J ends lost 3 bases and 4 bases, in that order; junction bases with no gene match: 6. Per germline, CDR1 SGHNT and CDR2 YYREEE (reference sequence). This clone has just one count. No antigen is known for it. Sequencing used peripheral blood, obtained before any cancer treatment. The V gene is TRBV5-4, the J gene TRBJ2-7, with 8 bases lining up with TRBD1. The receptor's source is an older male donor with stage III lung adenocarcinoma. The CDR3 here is CASSSRQGTYEQYF. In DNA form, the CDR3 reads TGTGCCAGCAGCTCCCGACAGGGGACTTACGAGCAGTACTTC.